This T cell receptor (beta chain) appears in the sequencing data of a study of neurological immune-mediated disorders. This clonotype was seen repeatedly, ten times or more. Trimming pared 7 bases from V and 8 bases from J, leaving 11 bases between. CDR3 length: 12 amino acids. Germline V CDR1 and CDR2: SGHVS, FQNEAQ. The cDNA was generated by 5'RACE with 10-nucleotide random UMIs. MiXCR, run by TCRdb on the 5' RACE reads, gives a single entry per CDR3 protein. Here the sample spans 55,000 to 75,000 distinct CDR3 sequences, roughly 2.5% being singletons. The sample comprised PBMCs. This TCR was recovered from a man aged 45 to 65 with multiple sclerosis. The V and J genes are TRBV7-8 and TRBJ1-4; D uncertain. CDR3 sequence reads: CASTSSVEKLFF. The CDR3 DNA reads TGTGCCAGCACATCCTCCGTGGAAAAACTGTTTTTT.